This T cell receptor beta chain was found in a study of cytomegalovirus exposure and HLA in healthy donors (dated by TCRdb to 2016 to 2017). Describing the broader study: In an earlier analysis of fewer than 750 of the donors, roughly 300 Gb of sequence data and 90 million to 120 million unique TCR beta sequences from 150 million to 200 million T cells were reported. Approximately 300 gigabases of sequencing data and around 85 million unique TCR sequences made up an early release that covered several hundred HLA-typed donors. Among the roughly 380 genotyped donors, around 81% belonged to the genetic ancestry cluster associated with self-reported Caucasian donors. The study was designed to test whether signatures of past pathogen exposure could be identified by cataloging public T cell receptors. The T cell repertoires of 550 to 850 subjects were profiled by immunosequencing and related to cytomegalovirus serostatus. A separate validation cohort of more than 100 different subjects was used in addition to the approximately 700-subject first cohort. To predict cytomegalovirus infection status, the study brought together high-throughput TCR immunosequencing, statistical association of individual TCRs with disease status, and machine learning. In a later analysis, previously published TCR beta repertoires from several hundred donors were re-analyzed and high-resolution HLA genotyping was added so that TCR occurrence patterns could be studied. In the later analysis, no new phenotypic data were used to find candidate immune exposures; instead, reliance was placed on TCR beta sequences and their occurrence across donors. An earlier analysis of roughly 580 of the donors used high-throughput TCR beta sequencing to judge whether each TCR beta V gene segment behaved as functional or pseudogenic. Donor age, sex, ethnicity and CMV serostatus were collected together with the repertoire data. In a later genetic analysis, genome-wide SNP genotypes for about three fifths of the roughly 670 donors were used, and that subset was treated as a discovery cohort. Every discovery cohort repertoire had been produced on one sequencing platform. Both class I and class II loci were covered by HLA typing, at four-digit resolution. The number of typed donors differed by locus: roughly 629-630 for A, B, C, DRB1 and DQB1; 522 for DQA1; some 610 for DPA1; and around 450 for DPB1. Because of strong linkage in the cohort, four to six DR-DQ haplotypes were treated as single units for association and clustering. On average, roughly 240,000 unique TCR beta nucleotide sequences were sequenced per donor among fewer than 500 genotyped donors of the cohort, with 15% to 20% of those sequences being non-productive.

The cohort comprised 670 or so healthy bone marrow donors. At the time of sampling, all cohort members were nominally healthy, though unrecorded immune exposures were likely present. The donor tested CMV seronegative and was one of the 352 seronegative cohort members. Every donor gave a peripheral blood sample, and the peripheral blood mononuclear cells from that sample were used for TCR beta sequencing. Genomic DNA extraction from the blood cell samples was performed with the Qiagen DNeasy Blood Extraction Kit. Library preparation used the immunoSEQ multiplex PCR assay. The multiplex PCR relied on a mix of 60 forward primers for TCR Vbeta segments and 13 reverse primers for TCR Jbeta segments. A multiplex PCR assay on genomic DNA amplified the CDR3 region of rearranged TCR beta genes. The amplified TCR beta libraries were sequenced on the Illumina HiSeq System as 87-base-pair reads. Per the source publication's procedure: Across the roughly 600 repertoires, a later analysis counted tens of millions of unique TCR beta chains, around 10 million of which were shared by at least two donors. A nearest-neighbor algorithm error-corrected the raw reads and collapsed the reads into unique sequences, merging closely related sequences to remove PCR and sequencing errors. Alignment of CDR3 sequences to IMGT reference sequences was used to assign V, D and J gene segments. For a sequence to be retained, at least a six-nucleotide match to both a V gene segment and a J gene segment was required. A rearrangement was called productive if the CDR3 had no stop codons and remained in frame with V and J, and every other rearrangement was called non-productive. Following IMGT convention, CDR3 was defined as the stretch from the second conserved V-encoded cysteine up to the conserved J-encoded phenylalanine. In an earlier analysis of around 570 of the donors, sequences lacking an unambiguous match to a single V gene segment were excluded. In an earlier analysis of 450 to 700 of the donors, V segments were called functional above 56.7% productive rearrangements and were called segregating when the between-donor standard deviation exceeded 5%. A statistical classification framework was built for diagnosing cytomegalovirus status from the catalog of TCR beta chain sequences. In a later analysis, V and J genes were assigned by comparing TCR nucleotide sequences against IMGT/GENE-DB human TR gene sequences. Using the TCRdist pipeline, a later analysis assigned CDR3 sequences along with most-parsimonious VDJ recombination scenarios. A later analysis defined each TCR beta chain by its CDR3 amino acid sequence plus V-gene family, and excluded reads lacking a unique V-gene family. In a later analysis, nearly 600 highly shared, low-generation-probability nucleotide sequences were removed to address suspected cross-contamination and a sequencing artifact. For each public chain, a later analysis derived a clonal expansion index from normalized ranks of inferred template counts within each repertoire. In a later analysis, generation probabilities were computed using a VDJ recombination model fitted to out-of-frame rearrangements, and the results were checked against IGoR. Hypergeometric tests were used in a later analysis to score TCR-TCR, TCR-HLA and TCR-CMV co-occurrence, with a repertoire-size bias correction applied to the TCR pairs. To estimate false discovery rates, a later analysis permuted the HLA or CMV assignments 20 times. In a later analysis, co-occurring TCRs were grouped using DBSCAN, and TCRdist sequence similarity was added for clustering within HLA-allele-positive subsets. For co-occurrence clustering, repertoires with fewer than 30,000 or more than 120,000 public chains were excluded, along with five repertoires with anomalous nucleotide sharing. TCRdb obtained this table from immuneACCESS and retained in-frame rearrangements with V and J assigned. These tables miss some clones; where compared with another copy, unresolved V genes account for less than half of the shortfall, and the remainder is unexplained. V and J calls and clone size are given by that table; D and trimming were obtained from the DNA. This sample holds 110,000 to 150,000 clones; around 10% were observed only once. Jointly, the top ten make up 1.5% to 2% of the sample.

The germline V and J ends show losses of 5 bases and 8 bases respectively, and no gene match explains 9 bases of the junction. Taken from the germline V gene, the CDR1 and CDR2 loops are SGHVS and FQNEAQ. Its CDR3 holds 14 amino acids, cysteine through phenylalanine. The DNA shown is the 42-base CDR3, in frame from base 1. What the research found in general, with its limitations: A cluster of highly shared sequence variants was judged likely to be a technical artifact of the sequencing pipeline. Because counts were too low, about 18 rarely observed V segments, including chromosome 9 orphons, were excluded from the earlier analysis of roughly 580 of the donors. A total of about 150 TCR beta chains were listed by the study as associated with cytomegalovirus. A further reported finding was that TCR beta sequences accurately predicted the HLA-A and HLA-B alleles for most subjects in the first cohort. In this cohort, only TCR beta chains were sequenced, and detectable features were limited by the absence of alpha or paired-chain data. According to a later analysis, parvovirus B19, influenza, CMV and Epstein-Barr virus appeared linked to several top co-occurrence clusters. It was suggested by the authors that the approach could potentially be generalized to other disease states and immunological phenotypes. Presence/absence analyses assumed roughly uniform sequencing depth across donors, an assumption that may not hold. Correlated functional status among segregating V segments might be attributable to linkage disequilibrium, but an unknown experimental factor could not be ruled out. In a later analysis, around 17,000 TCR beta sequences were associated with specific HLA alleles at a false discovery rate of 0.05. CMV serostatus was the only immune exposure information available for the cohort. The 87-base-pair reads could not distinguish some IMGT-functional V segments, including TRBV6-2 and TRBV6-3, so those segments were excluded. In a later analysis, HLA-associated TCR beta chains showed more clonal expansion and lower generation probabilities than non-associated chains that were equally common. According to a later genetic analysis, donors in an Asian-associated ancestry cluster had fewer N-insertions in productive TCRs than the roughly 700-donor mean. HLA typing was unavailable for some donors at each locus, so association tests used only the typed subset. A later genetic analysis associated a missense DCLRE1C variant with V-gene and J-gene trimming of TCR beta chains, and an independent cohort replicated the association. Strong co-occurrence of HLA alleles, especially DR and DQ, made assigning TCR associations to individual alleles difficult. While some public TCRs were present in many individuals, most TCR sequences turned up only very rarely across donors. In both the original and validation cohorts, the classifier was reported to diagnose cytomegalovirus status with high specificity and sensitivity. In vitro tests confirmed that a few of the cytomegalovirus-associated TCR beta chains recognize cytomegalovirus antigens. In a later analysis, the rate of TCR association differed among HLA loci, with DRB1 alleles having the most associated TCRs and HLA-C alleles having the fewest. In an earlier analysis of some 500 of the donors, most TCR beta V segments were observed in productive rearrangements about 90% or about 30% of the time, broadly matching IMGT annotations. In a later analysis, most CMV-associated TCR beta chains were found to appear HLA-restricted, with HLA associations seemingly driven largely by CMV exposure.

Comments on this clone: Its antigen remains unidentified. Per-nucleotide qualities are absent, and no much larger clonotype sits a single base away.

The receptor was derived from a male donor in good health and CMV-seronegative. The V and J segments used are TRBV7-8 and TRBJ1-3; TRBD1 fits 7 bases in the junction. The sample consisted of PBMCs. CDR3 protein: CASSLGTERYTIYF. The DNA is TGTGCCAGCAGCCTCGGGACAGAACGGTACACCATATATTTT.